Each of the 30 T cell receptor beta chains below was sequenced from the same sample in a study of graft-versus-host responses after intestinal transplantation (dated by TCRdb to the early 2020s). This specimen's time point label, interpreted: cells obtained before transplantation from donor or recipient. The library was produced with the immunoSEQ multiplex PCR assay. TCRdb holds this immuneACCESS table with in-frame rearrangements only. Some clones are missing; in checked studies, unresolved V genes explain under half, and the rest has no known cause. For this sample the table gives about 120,000 clones, of which about nine tenths were detected only once. The ten largest clones capture roughly 0.2% of the sample. These receptors are not linked to any known antigen. Sequenced material: unstimulated CD4+ T cells sorted from spleen or lymph node cells, taken before intestinal transplant. The receptors here all came from a human donor who received an intestinal transplant.

The chain employs TRBV11-3 and TRBJ2-7; 7 bases are shared with TRBD2. V gave up 2 bases and J gave up 5 bases; unmatched junction bases: 3. This CDR3 comprises 13 residues. The germline gives CDR1 SGHNT, CDR2 YENEEA. The CDR3 DNA reads TGTGCCAGCAGCTTAAGCGGGACTGACGAGCAGTACTTC. Its protein product is CASSLSGTDEQYF.

The rearrangement joins TRBV18 to TRBJ1-2, with 8 bases that match TRBD1. V shed 3 bases and J 3 bases; nucleotides not matched to a gene: 9. The CDR3 is made up of 16 amino acids. The germline V gene has CDR1 KGHSH and CDR2 LQKENI. CDR3 in DNA: TGTGCCAGCTCACCGTCTTACCGGGACAGGTACTATGGCTACACCTTC. This gives the protein CASSPSYRDRYYGYTF. Together with reference TRBV18 and TRBJ1-2, the CDR3 gives the full variable domain: NAGVMQNPRHLVRRRGQEARLRCSPMKGHSHVYWYRQLPEEGLKFMVYLQKENIIDESGMPKERFSAEFPKEGPSILRIQQVVRGDSAAYFCASSPSYRDRYYGYTFGSGTRLTVV.

The chain recombines TRBV30 with TRBJ1-2; D unclear. Deletions cut 4 bases from V and 5 bases from J, with 11 bases between. Germline V gene data show CDR1 as GTSNPN and CDR2 as SVGIG (reference sequence). The CDR3 runs to 12 residues. The CDR3 DNA sequence: TGTGCCTGGACAAGTGGCAAGTATGGCTACACCTTC. This translates into CAWTSGKYGYTF.

The rearrangement joins TRBV5-1 to TRBJ1-4; 9 nucleotides agree with TRBD1. From germline, CDR1 is SGHRS and CDR2 YFSETQ. The length of the CDR3 is 13 residues. V trimming: 1 base; J trimming: 8 bases; junction bases outside the gene matches: 0. This chain's CDR3 is CASSLTGGEKLFF. CDR3 coding DNA: TGCGCCAGCAGCTTGACAGGGGGCGAAAAACTGTTTTTT.

The rearrangement links TRBV21-1 to TRBJ1-3. TRBV21-1 is reported as a pseudogene. The CDR3 runs to 15 residues. CDR3 in amino acids: CASSKGSSSGNTIYF. CDR3 nucleotides: TGTGCCAGCAGCAAAGGATCGAGCTCTGGAAACACCATATATTTT.

This clone has a single count. The chain has TRBV7-3 and TRBJ1-3; the D gene is possibly TRBD1 (5 bases). CDR3 size: 15 residues. The germline CDR1 and CDR2 sequences are SGHTA and FQGTGA. V dropped 4 bases and J dropped 7 bases, with 17 bases sitting between them. The CDR3 DNA reads TGTGCCAGCAGCTCCGACAGTACCTTTGGGAACACCATATATTTT. It codes for CASSSDSTFGNTIYF.

The genes are TRBV5-6 and TRBJ2-3, with 14 bases aligning to TRBD2. Germline V lookup: CDR1 SGHDT, CDR2 YYEEEE. The CDR3 sequence is 16 residues long. The V segment lost 3 bases and the J segment 5 bases; nucleotides outside the gene matches: 5. Here the CDR3 DNA reads TGTGCCAGCAGCTGGGGACTAGCGGGAGACCAAGATACGCAGTATTTT. It encodes CASSWGLAGDQDTQYF.

This clone is a singleton in its sample. V usage is TRBV11-2 and J usage is TRBJ2-5; possibly TRBD2 for D (6 bases). V lost 6 bases and J 7 bases, leaving 15 bases between the germline ends. This CDR3 spans 13 amino acids. The germline V gene has CDR1 SGHAT and CDR2 FQNNGV. This CDR3 is CASSPGTPATQYF. The CDR3 coding sequence is TGTGCCAGCAGTCCCGGGACTCCCGCGACCCAGTACTTC.

The V gene is TRBV19, the J gene TRBJ1-1; D uncertain. The V and J ends lost 9 bases and 0 bases respectively, with 14 bases between them. This CDR3 is built from 14 residues. Germline V CDR1 and CDR2: LNHDA, SQIVND (reference sequence). CDR3 bases: TGTGCCAGCCGAGGGATGGGCATGAACACTGAAGCTTTCTTT. Encoded protein: CASRGMGMNTEAFF.

The rearrangement links TRBV6-5 to TRBJ2-7; 8 bases are shared with TRBD1. Germline V gene data show CDR1 as MNHEY and CDR2 as SVGAGI. CDR3 length equals 13 residues. The CDR3 nucleotides are TGTGCCAGCAGTGAAGCGAATCGGGCAGGGGGCCCAGTC. Amino acid sequence: CASSEANRAGGPV.

The gene calls are TRBV30 and TRBJ2-7; the D gene is possibly TRBD1 (6 bases). The CDR3 is 13 amino acids. V lost 2 bases to trimming and J lost 2 bases, with 10 bases between them. CDR1 is GTSNPN, CDR2 SVGIG, per germline (reference sequence). The CDR3 bases are TGTGCCTGGAGTCGGGACACCCCCTACGAGCAGTACTTC. It yields the protein CAWSRDTPYEQYF. Based on the CDR3 plus reference TRBV30 and TRBJ2-7, the full variable domain is SQTIHQWPATLVQPVGSPLSLECTVEGTSNPNLYWYRQAAGRGLQLLFYSVGIGQISSEVPQNLSASRPQDRQFILSSKKLLLSDSGFYLCAWSRDTPYEQYFGPGTRLTVT.

The genes are TRBV2 and TRBJ1-3, with a weak D call TRBD1 (5 bases). With 4 bases removed from V and 4 bases from J, the gap between germline ends came to 5 bases. The CDR3 covers 12 residues. CDR1 is SNHLY, CDR2 FYNNEI, per germline. CDR3: CASSAGGNTIYF. The CDR3 coding sequence is TGTGCCAGCAGTGCAGGGGGAAACACCATATATTTT.

V is TRBV5-4 and J is TRBJ1-2; D is uncertain. The germline CDR1 and CDR2 sequences are SGHNT and YYREEE (reference sequence). This CDR3 has 16 residues. Trimming removed 1 base at V and 5 bases at J, with 18 bases between. The CDR3 DNA is TGTGCCAGCAGCTTGACCTCAGTCCCCCCGCCATATGGCTACACCTTC. Its translation is CASSLTSVPPPYGYTF.

The chain has TRBV11-2 and TRBJ2-7, with TRBD2 as a possible D gene (5 bases). Germline loops: CDR1 SGHAT, CDR2 FQNNGV. Trimming took 0 bases from V and 5 from J, leaving 11 bases between them. The CDR3 runs 14 residues. CDR3 amino acids: CASSLEGSVNEQYF. In DNA form, the CDR3 reads TGTGCCAGCAGCTTAGAAGGGAGTGTGAACGAGCAGTACTTC.

This sequence joins TRBV18 and TRBJ2-3; 8 nucleotides match TRBD1. CDR1 is KGHSH, CDR2 LQKENI, per germline. After removal of 2 bases from V and 1 base from J, the junction contained 8 bases not matched to a gene. The CDR3 is made up of 17 amino acids. CDR3 nucleotide sequence: TGTGCCAGCTCACCATCCAACAGGGGGTCGGGCACAGATACGCAGTATTTT. Protein: CASSPSNRGSGTDTQYF.

This clone was found once. V and J are TRBV7-2 and TRBJ1-6; D ambiguous. The V end lost 5 bases, the J end lost 5 bases, and 7 bases lay between the germline ends. Germline CDR1 and CDR2: SGHTA and FQGNSA. The CDR3 contains 13 residues. For the CDR3, the DNA is TGTGCCAGCAGCCGACTGAATAATTCACCCCTCCACTTT. Protein product: CASSRLNNSPLHF.

The sample holds one count of this clone. The chain links TRBV19 to TRBJ1-6; 7 bases line up with TRBD1. The germline gives CDR1 LNHDA, CDR2 SQIVND (reference sequence). Unmatched junction bases numbered 10, after V lost 0 bases and J lost 8 bases. The CDR3 has 17 residues. CDR3 nucleotides: TGTGCCAGTAGTATAGACCAAACTACAGGGGCACATTCACCCCTCCACTTT. Protein: CASSIDQTTGAHSPLHF.

This chain joins TRBV5-1 and TRBJ2-3, with TRBD1 identical over 7 bases. The CDR3 runs 16 residues. Per the germline V gene, CDR1 is SGHRS and CDR2 is YFSETQ. Trimming took 4 bases from V and 3 from J; bases not matched to a gene: 11. The CDR3 DNA follows: TGCGCCAGCAGCCTCACATCAGGGGGTAAGACAGATACGCAGTATTTT. It translates to CASSLTSGGKTDTQYF.

CDR3 amino acids: CASSSGQGISGYTF. The CDR3 nucleotides read TGTGCCAGCAGCTCAGGACAGGGGATAAGTGGCTACACCTTC. J is TRBJ1-2 and V is TRBV7-2, with 9 nucleotides matching TRBD1. Looked up from germline, CDR1 is SGHTA and CDR2 is FQGNSA. CDR3 size: 14 residues. V was clipped by 4 bases and J by 7 bases; unmatched bases: 7.

V gene TRBV11-2 combines with J gene TRBJ2-5, with a possible D match to TRBD2 (6 bases). V gave up 7 bases and J gave up 1 base, with 16 bases separating them. The CDR3 sequence is 15 residues long. Germline values: CDR1 SGHAT, CDR2 FQNNGV. The CDR3 sequence: CASTPGSGPQETQYF. CDR3 coding DNA: TGTGCCAGCACCCCAGGCAGCGGGCCCCAAGAGACCCAGTACTTC.

J is TRBJ1-2 and V is TRBV10-3, with 7 bases aligning to TRBD1. V lost 11 bases to trimming and J lost 4 bases; unmatched junction nucleotides: 22. The CDR3 totals 17 residues. Germline V gives CDR1 ENHRY, CDR2 SYGVKD. The DNA of the CDR3 is TGTGCCTCCTTTACAGGGGTAACAAATACACTAATCTATGGCTACACCTTC. It encodes CASFTGVTNTLIYGYTF.

The V gene is TRBV7-9, the J gene TRBJ1-4, with 10 bases fitting TRBD1. The V gene's germline CDR1 is SEHNR and CDR2 FQNEAQ (reference sequence). This CDR3 region has 19 residues. The V gene end was trimmed by 5 bases and the J gene end by 6 bases; junction bases not matched to a gene: 18. The chain's CDR3 is CASSPIPRRQGAYDEKLFF. CDR3 nucleotides: TGTGCCAGCAGCCCGATCCCGAGAAGACAGGGGGCGTATGATGAAAAACTGTTTTTT.

This chain joins TRBV14 and TRBJ2-1; 13 positions agree with TRBD2. J was trimmed by 0 bases and V by 0 bases; bases with no gene match: 11. This CDR3 comprises 21 residues. Germline V gene sequence: CDR1 SGHDN, CDR2 FVKESK. CDR3 protein: CASSQDPRLAGGPPSYNEQFF. CDR3 coding DNA: TGTGCCAGCAGCCAAGACCCACGACTAGCGGGAGGCCCCCCCTCCTACAATGAGCAGTTCTTC.

The gene calls are TRBV28 and TRBJ2-3, with 16 positions matching TRBD2. Germline V gene sequence: CDR1 MDHEN, CDR2 SYDVKM. CDR3 length equals 17 residues. Trimming cost V 6 bases and J 3 bases; bases outside gene matches: 6. The CDR3 bases are TGTGCCAGCAGCCGATCGGGACTAGCGGGAGGGACAGATACGCAGTATTTT. This gives the protein CASSRSGLAGGTDTQYF. The whole variable domain, remainder taken from reference TRBV28 and TRBJ2-3, is DVKVTQSSRYLVKRTGEKVFLECVQDMDHENMFWYRQDPGLGLRLIYFSYDVKMKEKGDIPEGYSVSREKKERFSLILESASTNQTSMYLCASSRSGLAGGTDTQYFGPGTRLTVL.

With regard to this clone: The CDR3 does not close with the conserved phenylalanine or tryptophan, likely indicating a read error. Because the CDR3's place on the DNA is in doubt, the DNA is left out and the CDR3 is given as listed by TCRdb. J is TRBJ1-2 and V is TRBV6-1; no DNA check was done on the table's D call, TRBD1. Termini included, the CDR3 measures 11 amino acids. CDR1 is MNHNS, CDR2 SASEGT, per germline. CDR3 loop: CASSEKSGTII.

The chain recombines TRBV29-1 with TRBJ2-7; TRBD1 matches 9 bases. The CDR3 spans 18 residues. Germline assignment: CDR1 SQVTM and CDR2 ANQGSEA. V was clipped by 3 bases and J by 2 bases; unmatched bases: 17. The CDR3: CSVDVRSDGTGIPYEQYF. In DNA, the CDR3 is TGCAGCGTTGACGTCAGGTCTGATGGGACAGGGATCCCCTACGAGCAGTACTTC.

This chain connects TRBV5-1 to TRBJ2-1, with 10 bases matching TRBD2. V lost 2 bases, J lost 9 bases, and 8 bases stayed unmatched. The germline V gene has CDR1 SGHRS and CDR2 YFSETQ. The CDR3 consists of 15 residues. The CDR3 spells CASSFGSGRAGEQFF. The DNA for the CDR3 is TGCGCCAGCAGCTTCGGAAGCGGGAGGGCGGGTGAGCAGTTCTTC.

The chain uses TRBV7-2 and TRBJ2-7, with 8 bases aligning to TRBD1. The germline CDR1 and CDR2 sequences are SGHTA and FQGNSA. This CDR3 has 16 residues. The ends lost 4 bases at V and 3 bases at J; junction bases unmatched: 11. CDR3: CASSSPGDRFLYEQYF. The CDR3 DNA reads TGTGCCAGCAGCTCCCCCGGGGACAGGTTCCTCTACGAGCAGTACTTC.

The chain joins TRBV7-2 to TRBJ2-2, with D tentatively TRBD1 (5 bases). Germline V gives CDR1 SGHTA, CDR2 FQGNSA. This CDR3 has 15 residues. V gave up 5 bases and J gave up 0 bases, with 10 bases separating them. For the CDR3, the DNA is TGTGCCAGCAGCCAAGGACAAGCGAACACCGGGGAGCTGTTTTTT. Translation gives CASSQGQANTGELFF.

The genes are TRBV7-3 and TRBJ2-1, with 8 bases fitting TRBD2. V lost 5 bases, J lost 9 bases, and 9 bases stayed unmatched. The CDR3 has 14 residues. Germline V gives CDR1 SGHTA, CDR2 FQGTGA. CDR3 protein: CASSPSGSTGEQFF. The CDR3, as DNA: TGTGCCAGCAGCCCCAGCGGGAGTACCGGTGAGCAGTTCTTC.